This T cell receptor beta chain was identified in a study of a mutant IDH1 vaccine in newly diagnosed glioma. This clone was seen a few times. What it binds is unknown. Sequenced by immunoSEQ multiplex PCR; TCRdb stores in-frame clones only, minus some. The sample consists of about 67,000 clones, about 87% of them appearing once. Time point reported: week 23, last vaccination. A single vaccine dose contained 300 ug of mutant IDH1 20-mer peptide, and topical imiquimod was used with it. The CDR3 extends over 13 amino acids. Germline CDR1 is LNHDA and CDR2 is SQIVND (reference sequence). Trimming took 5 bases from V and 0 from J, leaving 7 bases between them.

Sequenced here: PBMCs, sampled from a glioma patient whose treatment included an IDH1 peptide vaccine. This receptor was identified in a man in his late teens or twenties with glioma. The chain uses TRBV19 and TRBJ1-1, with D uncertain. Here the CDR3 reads CASSHLMNTEAFF. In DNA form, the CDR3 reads TGTGCCAGTAGTCACCTCATGAACACTGAAGCTTTCTTT. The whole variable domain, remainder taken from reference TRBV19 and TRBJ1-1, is DGGITQSPKYLFRKEGQNVTLSCEQNLNHDAMYWYRQDPGQGLRLIYYSQIVNDFQKGDIAEGYSVSREKKESFPLTVTSAQKNPTAFYLCASSHLMNTEAFFGQGTRLTVV.